This TCR beta chain originates from a study of blood T cells in healthy people across ages. The study, taken as a whole, reports: Considered underestimates were the diversity estimates obtained from one million T cells.

This clonotype was observed a handful of times. The antigen remains undetermined. Trimming removed 1 base from V and 2 bases from J, with 12 bases in between. Germline CDR1 reads DFQATT; CDR2 reads SNEGSKA (reference sequence). CDR3 size: 14 residues. Next came a second PCR, run for about 7 to 12 cycles, which used a sample-barcoded 5' primer along with a J-beta primer mix. Any given sample supplied a minimum of 2.5 million CDR3-containing paired-end reads. TCRdb processed the 5' RACE reads anew with MiXCR; each CDR3 protein has one entry. The data show about 680,000 distinct CDR3 sequences, more than 40% seen once.

Sequenced: blood. The receptor's source is an older woman in good health. The V gene is TRBV20-1, the J gene TRBJ2-7; D is unclear. The CDR3 loop reads CSARATRSTYEQYF. CDR3 coding DNA: TGCAGTGCTAGAGCGACCCGATCCACCTACGAGCAGTACTTC.